This is a list of T cell receptor beta chains from one sample in a study of blood T cell repertoires in COVID-19. Assay used: immunoSEQ multiplex PCR; TCRdb lists only in-frame clones, some missing. The repertoire holds approximately 180,000 clones, with roughly 87% as singletons. The material sequenced was peripheral blood. Every receptor here comes from a man in his sixties with active or convalescent COVID-19. Each CDR3 is given without its conserved first and last residue. Size is omitted from some rows. Given values are once, few, many or a class for expanded clones.

NA | TRBJ2-7 | TRBV27 | ASSLFWGKPDEQY
NA | TRBJ1-6 | TRBV11-2 | ASSLGVGAYNSPLH
NA | TRBJ2-1 | TRBV18 | ASSDYRGNEQF
NA | TRBJ2-5 | TRBV15 | ATSREVDRETQY
NA | TRBJ1-4 | TRBV9 | ASSAQGEKLF
NA | TRBJ1-1 | TRBV7-2 | ASSLVGGNTEAF
NA | TRBJ2-7 | TRBV7-6 | ASSLLQTSDEQY
NA | TRBJ1-2 | TRBV24-1 | ATSALSRGNYGYT
NA | TRBJ1-1 | TRBV19 | ASSLLQGGGPEAF
NA | TRBJ2-1 | TRBV7-3 | ASSRDIVANEQF
NA | TRBJ1-3 | TRBV5-1 | ASSLVPQGATSGNTIY
NA | TRBJ2-5 | TRBV9 | ASSVNQGWETQY
NA | TRBJ1-1 | TRBV5-5 | ASSLSEMAGNTEAF
NA | TRBJ1-2 | TRBV23-1 | ASRGNYGYT
NA | TRBJ1-4 | TRBV3-1/TRBV3-2 | ASSQGYTGMGEKLF
NA | TRBJ2-3 | TRBV5-1 | ASSLPPSGGPVDTQY
once | TRBJ2-3 | TRBV9 | ASSVRQGAFSTDTQY
few | TRBJ1-6 | TRBV18 | ASSSTVSGDNSPLH
once | TRBJ2-2 | TRBV6-5 | ASVGEFSTGELF
NA | TRBJ2-7 | TRBV7-3 | AGGGGTSEQY
NA | TRBJ2-3 | TRBV7-9 | ASSTGLAGYADTQY
NA | TRBJ2-5 | TRBV11-2 | ASSLLRARETQY
NA | TRBJ2-2 | TRBV19 | ASLTGGSTGELF
NA | TRBJ1-6 | TRBV6-6 | ASSYEGTRDSPLH
NA | TRBJ2-1 | TRBV27 | ASAGDGEYNEQF
NA | TRBJ2-7 | TRBV21-1 | ASSKSCTTGGYEQY
NA | TRBJ1-5 | TRBV28 | ASSFGQGFRQPQH
NA | TRBJ2-7 | TRBV11-2 | ASSTPRAGAYEQY
NA | TRBJ2-7 | TRBV6-1 | ASSEKGQIYEQY
NA | TRBJ2-7 | TRBV5-1 | ASSLDAPYEQY
NA | NA | TRBV12-3/TRBV12-4 | ASSFFGHQH
NA | TRBJ1-1 | TRBV19 | ASSTQGHTEAF
once | TRBJ2-2 | TRBV5-1 | ASSLGAHGTGELF
NA | TRBJ1-1 | TRBV9 | ASSVVSGGEAF
NA | TRBJ1-5 | TRBV25-1 | ASSPNSRGNQPQH
NA | TRBJ1-2 | TRBV5-1 | ASSPGETAAGYGYT